The clone carrying this T cell receptor beta chain was counted many times. Antigen specificity is unknown. These data are taken from a study of blood T cells in healthy people across ages. Notes on the study in general: Fewer expanded clones and more diversity marked long-lived versus aged donors. Donor CMV status, an unknown factor, possibly confounded changes in expanded clonotypes. The fall in TCR beta diversity per million T cells was roughly linear with age.

A second PCR of about 6 to 11 cycles used a sample-barcoded 5' primer and a J-beta primer mix. TCRdb re-derived calls from the 5' RACE reads in MiXCR, one entry per CDR3 protein. The repertoire consists of more than 750,000 distinct CDR3 sequences, with around 29% occurring once and the leading ten covering roughly 10%. These data also formed part of another study, on T cells of mothers and their children.

The sequenced sample was blood. The sequence was collected from a woman aged 35 to 49 in good health.

The CDR3 is CASSVGLEGEQYF. CDR3 sequence (DNA): TGTGCCAGCAGCGTAGGTCTGGAAGGCGAGCAGTACTTC. The chain links TRBV9 to TRBJ2-7; D is undetermined. The germline gives CDR1 SGDLS, CDR2 YYNGEE. The germline V and J ends were trimmed by 0 bases and 6 bases, with 10 bases remaining between them. The CDR3 extends over 13 amino acids.